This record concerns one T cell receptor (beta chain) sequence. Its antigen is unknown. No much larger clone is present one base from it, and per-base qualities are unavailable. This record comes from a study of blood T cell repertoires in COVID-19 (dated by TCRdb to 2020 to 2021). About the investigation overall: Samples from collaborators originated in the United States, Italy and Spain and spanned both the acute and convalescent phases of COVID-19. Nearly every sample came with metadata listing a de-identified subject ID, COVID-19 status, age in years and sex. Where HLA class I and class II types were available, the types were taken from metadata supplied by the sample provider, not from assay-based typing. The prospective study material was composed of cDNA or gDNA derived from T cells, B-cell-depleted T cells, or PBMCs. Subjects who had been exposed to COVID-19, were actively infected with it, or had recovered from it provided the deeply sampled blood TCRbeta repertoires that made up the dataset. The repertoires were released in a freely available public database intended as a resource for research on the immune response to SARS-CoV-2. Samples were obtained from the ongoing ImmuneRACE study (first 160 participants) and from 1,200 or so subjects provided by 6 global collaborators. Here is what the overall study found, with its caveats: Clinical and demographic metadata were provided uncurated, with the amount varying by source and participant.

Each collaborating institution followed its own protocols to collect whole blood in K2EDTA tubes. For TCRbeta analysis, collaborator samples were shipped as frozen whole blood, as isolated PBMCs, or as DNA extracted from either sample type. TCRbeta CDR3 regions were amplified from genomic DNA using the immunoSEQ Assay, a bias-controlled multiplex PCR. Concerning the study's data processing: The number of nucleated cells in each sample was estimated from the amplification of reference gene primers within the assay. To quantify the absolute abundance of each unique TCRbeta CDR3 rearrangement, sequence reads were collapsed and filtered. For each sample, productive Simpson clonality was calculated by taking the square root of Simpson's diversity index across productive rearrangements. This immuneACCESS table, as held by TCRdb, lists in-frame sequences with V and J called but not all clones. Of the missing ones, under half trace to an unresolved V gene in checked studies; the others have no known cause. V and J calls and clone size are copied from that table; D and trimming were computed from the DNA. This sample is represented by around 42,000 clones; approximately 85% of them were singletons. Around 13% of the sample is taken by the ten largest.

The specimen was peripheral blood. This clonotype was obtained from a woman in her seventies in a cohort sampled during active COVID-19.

The DNA reads TGTGCCAGTAGTGCCCCGGGACTAGCGGGGACCGGGGAGCTGTTTTTT. This sequence encodes CASSAPGLAGTGELFF. The chain was built from TRBV19 and TRBJ2-2, with 13 middle bases fitting TRBD2. The CDR1 and CDR2 encoded by the germline V gene (reference sequence) are LNHDA and SQIVND. V loses 5 bases at its end and J loses 5 bases; junction bases beyond the gene matches: 5. Counted from cysteine to phenylalanine, this CDR3 has 16 amino acids. The DNA shown is the 48-base CDR3, in frame from base 1.